Listed below are T cell receptor beta chains from one sample, sequenced in a study of patients and donors after allogeneic stem cell transplantation. A single record per CDR3 protein comes from TCRdb applying MiXCR to the RT-PCR reads. The table records 800,000 to 1,000,000 distinct CDR3 sequences, roughly 18% of them present only once. The sample was blood, either unsorted or a sorted T cell fraction (not recorded which). Receptor source: a human donor who was either an allogeneic HSCT recipient or a stem cell or donor lymphocyte infusion donor (not recorded which). It is not recorded whose cells these are; they may come from a transplant donor. The CDR3 runs from the conserved cysteine through the conserved F or W. Fields, in order: D gene, clone size, J gene, V gene, CDR3 protein, CDR3 DNA. A D gene is named only where the DNA matches it firmly. Size is omitted from some rows. Given values are once, few, many or a class for expanded clones.

. | . | TRBJ2-3 | TRBV4-2 | CASSPLDIGGSDTQYF | TGTGCCAGCAGCCCCTTGGACATAGGTGGATCAGATACGCAGTATTTT
TRBD1 | many | TRBJ2-2 | TRBV12-3/TRBV12-4 | CASSLGDRVNTGELFF | TGTGCCAGCAGTTTAGGGGACAGGGTAAACACCGGGGAGCTGTTTTTT
TRBD1 | many | TRBJ2-5 | TRBV12-3/TRBV12-4 | CASSLLGQGSVETQYF | TGTGCCAGCAGCCTTTTGGGACAGGGGTCGGTGGAGACCCAGTACTTC
. | few | TRBJ2-7 | TRBV5-1 | CASGRATSYEQYF | TGCGCCAGCGGTAGAGCGACATCCTACGAGCAGTACTTC
TRBD1 | . | TRBJ1-2 | TRBV30 | CAWSVRTGVEYTF | TGTGCCTGGAGTGTACGGACAGGGGTGGAGTACACCTTC
. | many | TRBJ1-1 | TRBV12-3/TRBV12-4 | CASSPAAMNTEAFF | TGTGCCAGCAGCCCCGCAGCGATGAACACTGAAGCTTTCTTT
TRBD2 | many | TRBJ2-1 | TRBV10-3 | CAISRLAPYNEQFF | TGTGCCATAAGTAGACTAGCCCCCTACAATGAGCAGTTCTTC
. | . | TRBJ2-2 | TRBV11-1 | CASSEVNTWQGTTGELFF | TGTGCCAGCAGCGAAGTAAATACCTGGCAGGGGACGACCGGGGAGCTGTTTTTT
TRBD1 | few | TRBJ1-1 | TRBV11-2 | CASSLQIQGEAFF | TGTGCCAGCAGCTTGCAGATTCAGGGGGAGGCTTTCTTT
. | many | TRBJ2-2 | TRBV4-3 | CASSQEGGSNTGELFF | TGCGCCAGCAGCCAAGAAGGGGGGTCCAACACCGGGGAGCTGTTTTTT
. | few | TRBJ1-6 | TRBV6-2/TRBV6-3 | CASSYEGNSPLHF | TGTGCCAGCAGTTACGAGGGGAATTCACCCCTCCACTTT
TRBD1 | . | TRBJ1-1 | TRBV12-3/TRBV12-4 | CASNGQGLRWAFF | TGTGCCAGCAACGGACAGGGGCTTAGATGGGCTTTCTTT
. | . | TRBJ1-1 | TRBV21-1 | CASSKRGKGPQPMNTEAFF | TGTGCCAGCAGCAAAAGGGGTAAGGGCCCCCAGCCCATGAACACTGAAGCTTTCTTT
. | . | TRBJ2-3 | TRBV4-1 | CASSQKSSTDTQYF | TGCGCCAGCAGCCAAAAGAGTAGCACAGATACGCAGTATTTT
. | . | TRBJ1-4 | TRBV10-3 | CAISEGDGAEKLFF | TGTGCCATCAGTGAGGGCGACGGTGCTGAAAAACTGTTTTTT
. | few | TRBJ2-1 | TRBV29-1 | CSVVWPWGNEQFF | TGCAGCGTTGTGTGGCCGTGGGGCAATGAGCAGTTCTTC
. | . | TRBJ2-7 | TRBV6-1 | CASTPSDGLNYEQYF | TGTGCCAGCACCCCATCCGACGGATTGAACTACGAGCAGTACTTC
. | . | TRBJ1-6 | TRBV2 | CASTPGRAGRPSPLHF | TGTGCCAGCACCCCAGGGCGGGCAGGCCGGCCTTCACCCCTCCACTTT
TRBD1 | few | TRBJ1-1 | TRBV15 | CATSGYTGGKVEAFF | TGTGCCACCAGCGGATACACAGGGGGCAAGGTTGAAGCTTTCTTT
. | . | TRBJ2-5 | TRBV6-1 | CATHPSRLGETQYF | TGTGCCACGCATCCATCCAGGCTGGGGGAGACCCAGTACTTC